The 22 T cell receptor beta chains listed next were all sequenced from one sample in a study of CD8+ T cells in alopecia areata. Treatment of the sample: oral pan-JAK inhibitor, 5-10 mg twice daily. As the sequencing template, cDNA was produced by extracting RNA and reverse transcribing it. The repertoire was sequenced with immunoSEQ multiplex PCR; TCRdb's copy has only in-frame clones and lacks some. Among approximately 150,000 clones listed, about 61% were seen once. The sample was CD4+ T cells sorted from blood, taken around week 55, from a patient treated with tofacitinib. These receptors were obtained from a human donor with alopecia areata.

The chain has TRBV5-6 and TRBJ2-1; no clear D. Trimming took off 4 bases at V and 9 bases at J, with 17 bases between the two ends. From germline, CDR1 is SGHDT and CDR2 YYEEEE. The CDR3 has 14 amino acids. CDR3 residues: CASSPKGRTGEQFF. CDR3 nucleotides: TGTGCCAGCAGCCCGAAAGGGCGGACGGGTGAGCAGTTCTTC.

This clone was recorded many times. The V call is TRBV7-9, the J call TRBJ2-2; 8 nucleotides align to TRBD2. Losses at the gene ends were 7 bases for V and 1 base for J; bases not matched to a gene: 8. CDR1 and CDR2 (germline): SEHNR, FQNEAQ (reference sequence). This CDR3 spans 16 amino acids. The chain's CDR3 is CASKYAGLVNTGELFF. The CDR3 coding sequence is TGTGCCAGCAAGTATGCGGGACTAGTGAACACCGGGGAGCTGTTTTTT.

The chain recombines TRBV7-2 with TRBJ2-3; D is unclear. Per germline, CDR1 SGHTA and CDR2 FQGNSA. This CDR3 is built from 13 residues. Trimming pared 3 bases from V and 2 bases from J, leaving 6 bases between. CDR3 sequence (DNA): TGTGCCAGCAGCTTGCAAGTCACAGATACGCAGTATTTT. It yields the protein CASSLQVTDTQYF.

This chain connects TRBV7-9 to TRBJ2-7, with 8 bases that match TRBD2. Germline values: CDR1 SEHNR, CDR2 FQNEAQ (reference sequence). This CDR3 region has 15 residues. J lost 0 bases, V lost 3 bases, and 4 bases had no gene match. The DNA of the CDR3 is TGTGCCAGCAGCTTGCGGGAGGAACGCTCCTACGAGCAGTACTTC. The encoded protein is CASSLREERSYEQYF. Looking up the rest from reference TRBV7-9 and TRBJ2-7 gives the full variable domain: DTGVSQNPRHKITKRGQNVTFRCDPISEHNRLYWYRQTLGQGPEFLTYFQNEAQLEKSRLLSDRFSAERPKGSFSTLEIQRTEQGDSAMYLCASSLREERSYEQYFGPGTRLTVT.

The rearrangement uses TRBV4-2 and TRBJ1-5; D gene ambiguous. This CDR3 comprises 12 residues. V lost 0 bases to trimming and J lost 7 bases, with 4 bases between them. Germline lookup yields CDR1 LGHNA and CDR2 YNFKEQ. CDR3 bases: TGTGCCAGCAGCCAAGATGAGCAGCCCCAGCATTTT. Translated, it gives CASSQDEQPQHF.

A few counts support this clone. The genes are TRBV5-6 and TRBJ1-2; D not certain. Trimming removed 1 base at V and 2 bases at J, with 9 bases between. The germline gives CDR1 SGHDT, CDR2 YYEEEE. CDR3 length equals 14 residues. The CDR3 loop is CASSLQGRNYGYTF. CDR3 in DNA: TGTGCCAGCAGCTTGCAAGGGCGGAACTATGGCTACACCTTC.

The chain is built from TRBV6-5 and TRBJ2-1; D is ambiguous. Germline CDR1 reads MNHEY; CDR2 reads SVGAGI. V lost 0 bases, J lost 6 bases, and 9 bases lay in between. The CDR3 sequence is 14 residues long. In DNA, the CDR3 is TGTGCCAGCAGTTACTCGATGCGGTCCAATGAGCAGTTCTTC. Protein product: CASSYSMRSNEQFF.

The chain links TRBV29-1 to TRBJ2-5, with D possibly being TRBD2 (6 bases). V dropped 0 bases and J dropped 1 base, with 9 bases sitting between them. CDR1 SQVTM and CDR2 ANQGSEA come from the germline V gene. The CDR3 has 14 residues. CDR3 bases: TGCAGCGTTGAAGATTGGAGGGCCCAAGAGACCCAGTACTTC. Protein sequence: CSVEDWRAQETQYF. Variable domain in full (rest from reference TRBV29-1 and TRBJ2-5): SAVISQKPSRDICQRGTSLTIQCQVDSQVTMMFWYRQQPGQSLTLIATANQGSEATYESGFVIDKFPISRPNLTFSTLTVSNMSPEDSSIYLCSVEDWRAQETQYFGPGTRLLVL.

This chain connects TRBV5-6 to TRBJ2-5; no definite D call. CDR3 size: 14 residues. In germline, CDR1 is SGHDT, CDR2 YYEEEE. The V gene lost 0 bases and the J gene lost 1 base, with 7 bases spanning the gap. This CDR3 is CASSLGPPQETQYF. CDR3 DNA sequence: TGTGCCAGCAGCTTGGGGCCACCCCAAGAGACCCAGTACTTC.

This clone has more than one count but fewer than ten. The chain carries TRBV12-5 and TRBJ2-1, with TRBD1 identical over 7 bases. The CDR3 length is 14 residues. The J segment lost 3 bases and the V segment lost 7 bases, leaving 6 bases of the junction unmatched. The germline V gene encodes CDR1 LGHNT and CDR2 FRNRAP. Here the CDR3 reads CASARDRSYNEQFF. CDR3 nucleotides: TGTGCTAGTGCCCGGGACAGAAGCTACAATGAGCAGTTCTTC.

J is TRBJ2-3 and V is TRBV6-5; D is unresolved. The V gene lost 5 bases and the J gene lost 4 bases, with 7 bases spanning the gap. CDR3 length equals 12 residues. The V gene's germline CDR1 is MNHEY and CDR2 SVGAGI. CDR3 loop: CASSGQADTQYF. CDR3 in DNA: TGTGCCAGCAGTGGTCAAGCAGATACGCAGTATTTT.

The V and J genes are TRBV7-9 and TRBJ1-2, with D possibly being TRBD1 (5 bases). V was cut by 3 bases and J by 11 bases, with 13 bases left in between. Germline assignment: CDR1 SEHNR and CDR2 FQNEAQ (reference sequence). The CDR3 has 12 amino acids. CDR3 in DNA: TGTGCCAGCAGCTTTGAAGGGGTTGGTTACACCTTC. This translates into CASSFEGVGYTF. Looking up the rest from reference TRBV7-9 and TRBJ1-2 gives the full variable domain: DTGVSQNPRHKITKRGQNVTFRCDPISEHNRLYWYRQTLGQGPEFLTYFQNEAQLEKSRLLSDRFSAERPKGSFSTLEIQRTEQGDSAMYLCASSFEGVGYTFGSGTRLTVV.

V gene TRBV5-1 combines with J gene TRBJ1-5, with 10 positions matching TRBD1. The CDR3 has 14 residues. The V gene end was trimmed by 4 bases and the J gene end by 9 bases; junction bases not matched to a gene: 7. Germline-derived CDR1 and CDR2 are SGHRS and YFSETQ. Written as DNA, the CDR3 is TGCGCCAGCAGCCCTGGGACAGGGGCTCGGCCCCAGCATTTT. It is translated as CASSPGTGARPQHF.

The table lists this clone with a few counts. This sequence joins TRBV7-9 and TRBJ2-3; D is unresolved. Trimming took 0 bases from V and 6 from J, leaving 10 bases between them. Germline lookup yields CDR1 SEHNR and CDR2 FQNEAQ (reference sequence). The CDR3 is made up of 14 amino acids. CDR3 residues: CASSLATRHDTQYF. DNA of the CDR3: TGTGCCAGCAGCTTAGCGACTCGCCACGATACGCAGTATTTT.

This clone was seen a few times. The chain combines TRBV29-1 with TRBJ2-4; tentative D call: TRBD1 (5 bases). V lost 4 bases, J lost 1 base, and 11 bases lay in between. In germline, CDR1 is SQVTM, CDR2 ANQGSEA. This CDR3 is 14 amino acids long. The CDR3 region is CSVVRGTAKNIQYF. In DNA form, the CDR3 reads TGCAGCGTTGTTAGGGGAACGGCCAAAAACATTCAGTACTTC.

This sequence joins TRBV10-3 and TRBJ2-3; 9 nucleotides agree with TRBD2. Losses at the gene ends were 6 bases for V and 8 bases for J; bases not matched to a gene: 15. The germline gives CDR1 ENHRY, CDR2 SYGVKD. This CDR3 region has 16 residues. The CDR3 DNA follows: TGTGCCATCAGCCCCACTAGCGGGCGGCATTCGTCTACGCAGTATTTT. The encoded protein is CAISPTSGRHSSTQYF.

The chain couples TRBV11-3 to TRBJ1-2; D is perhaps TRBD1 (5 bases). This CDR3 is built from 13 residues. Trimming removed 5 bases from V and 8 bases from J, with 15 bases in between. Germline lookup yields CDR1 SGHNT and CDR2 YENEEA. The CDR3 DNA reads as TGTGCCAGCAGCGAATCCCTCAGGGAAGGCTACACCTTC. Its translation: CASSESLREGYTF.

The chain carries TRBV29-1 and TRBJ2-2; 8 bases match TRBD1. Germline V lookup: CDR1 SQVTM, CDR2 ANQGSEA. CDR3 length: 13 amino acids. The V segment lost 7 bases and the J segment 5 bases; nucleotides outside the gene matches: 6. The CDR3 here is CSGVDRATGELFF. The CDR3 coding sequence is TGCAGCGGTGTGGACAGGGCGACCGGGGAGCTGTTTTTT.

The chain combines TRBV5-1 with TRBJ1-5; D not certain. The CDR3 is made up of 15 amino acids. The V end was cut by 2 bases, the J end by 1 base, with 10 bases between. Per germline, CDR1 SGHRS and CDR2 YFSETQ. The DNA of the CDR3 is TGCGCCAGCAGCTTTAACGGTGAGAGCAATCAGCCCCAGCATTTT. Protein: CASSFNGESNQPQHF.

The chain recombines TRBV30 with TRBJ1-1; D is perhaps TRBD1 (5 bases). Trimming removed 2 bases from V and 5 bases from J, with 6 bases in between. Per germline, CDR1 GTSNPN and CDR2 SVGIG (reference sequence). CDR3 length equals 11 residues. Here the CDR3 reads CAWSRGTEAFF. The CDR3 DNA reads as TGTGCCTGGAGTCGGGGGACTGAAGCTTTCTTT.

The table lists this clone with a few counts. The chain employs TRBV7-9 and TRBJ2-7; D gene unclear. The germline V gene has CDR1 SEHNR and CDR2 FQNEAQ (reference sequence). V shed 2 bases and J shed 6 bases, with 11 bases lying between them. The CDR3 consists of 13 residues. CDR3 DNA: TGTGCCAGCAGCTTAATTATCGGGTCCGAGCAGTACTTC. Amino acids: CASSLIIGSEQYF.

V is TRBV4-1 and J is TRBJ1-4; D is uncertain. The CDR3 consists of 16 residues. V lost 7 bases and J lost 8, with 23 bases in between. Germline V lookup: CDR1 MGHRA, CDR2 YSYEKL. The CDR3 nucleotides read TGCGCCAGCACCCCCCCCGGGCGCCGTCCTGGGGAAAAACTGTTTTTT. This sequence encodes CASTPPGRRPGEKLFF.